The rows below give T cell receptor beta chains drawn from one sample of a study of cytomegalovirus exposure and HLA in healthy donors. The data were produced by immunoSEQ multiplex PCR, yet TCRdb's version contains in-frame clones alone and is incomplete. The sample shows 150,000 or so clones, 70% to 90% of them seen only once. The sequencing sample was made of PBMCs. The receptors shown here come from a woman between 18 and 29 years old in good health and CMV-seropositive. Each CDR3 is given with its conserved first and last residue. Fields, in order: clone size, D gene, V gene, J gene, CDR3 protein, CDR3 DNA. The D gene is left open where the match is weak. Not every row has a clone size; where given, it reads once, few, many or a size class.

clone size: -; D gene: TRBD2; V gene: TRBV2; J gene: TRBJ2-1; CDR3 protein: CALKATSGSKPYYNEQFF; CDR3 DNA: TGTGCCTTAAAAGCGACTAGCGGGAGCAAACCTTACTACAATGAGCAGTTCTTC
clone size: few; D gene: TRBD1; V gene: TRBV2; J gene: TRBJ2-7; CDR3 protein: CASRPGQIVYEQYF; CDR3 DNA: TGTGCCAGCAGACCGGGACAGATAGTTTACGAGCAGTACTTC
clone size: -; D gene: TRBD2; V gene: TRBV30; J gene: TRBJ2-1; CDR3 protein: CAWSGGRTSGRPNEQFF; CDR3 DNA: TGTGCCTGGAGTGGCGGAAGGACTAGCGGGAGGCCAAATGAGCAGTTCTTC
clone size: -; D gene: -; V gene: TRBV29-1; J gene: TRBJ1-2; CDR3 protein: CSVGAPGLGYTF; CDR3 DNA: TGCAGCGTGGGGGCGCCAGGGTTGGGCTACACCTTC
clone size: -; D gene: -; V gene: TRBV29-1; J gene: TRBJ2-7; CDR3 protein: CSVEGGQSSYEQYF; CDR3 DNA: TGCAGCGTTGAAGGGGGGCAGAGCTCCTACGAGCAGTACTTC
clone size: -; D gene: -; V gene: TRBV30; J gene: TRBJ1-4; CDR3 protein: CAWSIQGLTTNEKLFF; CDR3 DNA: TGTGCCTGGAGCATTCAGGGGTTAACAACTAATGAAAAACTGTTTTTT
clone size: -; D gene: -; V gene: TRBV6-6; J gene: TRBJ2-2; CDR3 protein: CASSYLAPTGELFF; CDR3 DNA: TGTGCCAGCAGTTATCTAGCGCCCACCGGGGAGCTGTTTTTT
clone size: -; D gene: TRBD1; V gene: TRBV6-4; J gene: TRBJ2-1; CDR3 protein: CASRTTGSHNEQFF; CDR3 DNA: TGTGCCAGCAGGACGACAGGGTCTCACAATGAGCAGTTCTTC
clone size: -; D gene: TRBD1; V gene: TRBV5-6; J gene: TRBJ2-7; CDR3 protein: CASSFRPGQAYEQYF; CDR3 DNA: TGTGCCAGCAGCTTCCGACCGGGACAGGCCTACGAGCAGTACTTC
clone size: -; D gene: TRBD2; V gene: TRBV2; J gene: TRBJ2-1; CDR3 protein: CASSAPGLAGYNEQFF; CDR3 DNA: TGTGCCAGCAGTGCCCCGGGACTAGCGGGTTACAATGAGCAGTTCTTC
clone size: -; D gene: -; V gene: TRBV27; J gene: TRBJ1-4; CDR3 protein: CASSAQFWGVNEKLFF; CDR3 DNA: TGTGCCAGCAGTGCACAATTTTGGGGGGTAAACGAAAAACTGTTTTTT
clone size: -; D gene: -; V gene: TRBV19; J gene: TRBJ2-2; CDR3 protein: CASSTSVGPGELFF; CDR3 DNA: TGTGCCAGTAGTACCTCCGTTGGCCCCGGGGAGCTGTTTTTT
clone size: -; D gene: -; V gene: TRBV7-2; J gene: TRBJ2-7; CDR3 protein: CASSLAQALFEQYF; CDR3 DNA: TGTGCCAGCAGCTTGGCCCAAGCGCTGTTCGAGCAGTACTTC
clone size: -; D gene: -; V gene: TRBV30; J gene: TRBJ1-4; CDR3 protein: CAWSLWAREKLFF; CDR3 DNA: TGTGCCTGGAGTCTCTGGGCCCGGGAAAAACTGTTTTTT
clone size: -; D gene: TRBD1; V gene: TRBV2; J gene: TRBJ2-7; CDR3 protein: CASSPGQGASEQYF; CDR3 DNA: TGTGCCAGCAGTCCGGGACAGGGGGCTTCCGAGCAGTACTTC
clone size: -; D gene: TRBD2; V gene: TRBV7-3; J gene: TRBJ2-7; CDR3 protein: CASSLQPGGVNEQYF; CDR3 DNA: TGTGCCAGCAGCTTACAGCCGGGAGGGGTGAACGAGCAGTACTTC
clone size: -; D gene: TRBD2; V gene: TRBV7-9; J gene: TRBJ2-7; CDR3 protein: CASSHGTSHLAGEQYF; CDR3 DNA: TGTGCCAGCAGCCACGGGACTAGCCACTTGGCTGGCGAGCAGTACTTC
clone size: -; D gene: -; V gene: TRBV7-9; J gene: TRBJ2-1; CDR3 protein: CASSPAVSYNEQFF; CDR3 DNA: TGTGCCAGCAGCCCAGCGGTCTCCTACAATGAGCAGTTCTTC
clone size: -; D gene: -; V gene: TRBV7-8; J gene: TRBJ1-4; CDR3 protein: CASSLGRQGPNEKLFF; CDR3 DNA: TGTGCCAGCAGCTTAGGCCGGCAGGGGCCTAATGAAAAACTGTTTTTT
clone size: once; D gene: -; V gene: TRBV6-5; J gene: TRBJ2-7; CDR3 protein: CASFFDNYEQYF; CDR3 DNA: TGTGCCAGCTTTTTCGACAACTACGAGCAGTACTTC
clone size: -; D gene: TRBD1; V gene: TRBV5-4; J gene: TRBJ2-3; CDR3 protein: CASSAGGQIFTDTQYF; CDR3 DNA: TGTGCCAGCAGCGCAGGGGGACAGATTTTCACAGATACGCAGTATTTT
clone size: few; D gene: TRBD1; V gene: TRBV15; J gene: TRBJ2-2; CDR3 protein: CATSSGQGATGELFF; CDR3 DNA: TGTGCCACCAGCAGTGGACAGGGGGCCACCGGGGAGCTGTTTTTT
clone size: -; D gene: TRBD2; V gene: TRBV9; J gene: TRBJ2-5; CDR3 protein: CASSEGTSGFLQETQYF; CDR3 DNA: TGTGCCAGCAGCGAGGGGACTAGCGGTTTCCTCCAAGAGACCCAGTACTTC
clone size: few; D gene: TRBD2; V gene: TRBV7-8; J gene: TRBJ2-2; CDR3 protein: CASSLRTSGANTGELFF; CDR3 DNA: TGTGCCAGCAGCCTCCGGACTAGCGGTGCGAACACCGGGGAGCTGTTTTTT
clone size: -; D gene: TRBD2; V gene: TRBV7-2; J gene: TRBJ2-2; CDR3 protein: CASSLVPAGGPFGELFF; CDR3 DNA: TGTGCCAGCAGCTTAGTCCCAGCGGGAGGGCCGTTCGGGGAGCTGTTTTTT
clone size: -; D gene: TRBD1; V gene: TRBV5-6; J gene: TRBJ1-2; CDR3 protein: CASSLEGDRAAGYTF; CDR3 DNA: TGTGCCAGCAGCTTGGAGGGCGACAGGGCTGCCGGCTACACCTTC
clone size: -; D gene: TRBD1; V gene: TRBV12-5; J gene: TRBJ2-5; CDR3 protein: CASGWGQGIETQYF; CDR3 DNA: TGTGCTAGTGGTTGGGGACAGGGAATAGAGACCCAGTACTTC
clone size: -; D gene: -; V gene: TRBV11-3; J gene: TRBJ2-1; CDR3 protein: CASSSLASVRDEQFF; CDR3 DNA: TGTGCCAGCAGCTCACTAGCATCGGTTCGCGATGAGCAGTTCTTC
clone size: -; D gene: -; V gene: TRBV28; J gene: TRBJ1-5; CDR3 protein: CASSFNGNQPQHF; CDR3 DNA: TGTGCCAGCAGTTTTAATGGCAATCAGCCCCAGCATTTT
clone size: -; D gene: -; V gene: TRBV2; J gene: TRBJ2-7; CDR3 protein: CASASWTVEGYEQYF; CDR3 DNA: TGTGCCAGCGCCAGTTGGACAGTAGAAGGCTACGAGCAGTACTTC
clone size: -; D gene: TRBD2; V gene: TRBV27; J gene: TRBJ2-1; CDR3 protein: CASSLSRSGRAFEQFF; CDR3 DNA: TGTGCCAGCAGTTTATCGAGAAGCGGGAGGGCCTTCGAGCAGTTCTTC
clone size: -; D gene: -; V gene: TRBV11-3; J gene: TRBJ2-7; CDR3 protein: CASSFLSYEQYF; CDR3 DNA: TGTGCCAGCAGCTTCCTATCCTACGAGCAGTACTTC
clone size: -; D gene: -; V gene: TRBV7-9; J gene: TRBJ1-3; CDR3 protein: CASSLGYSSSGNTIYF; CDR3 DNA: TGTGCCAGCAGCTTAGGTTATTCGAGCTCTGGAAACACCATATATTTT
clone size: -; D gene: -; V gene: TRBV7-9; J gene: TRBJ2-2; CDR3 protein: CASTTNPDHLGELFF; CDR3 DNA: TGTGCCAGCACCACTAATCCCGACCATCTCGGGGAGCTGTTTTTT
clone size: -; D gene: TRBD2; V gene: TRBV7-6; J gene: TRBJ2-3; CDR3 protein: CASSYSGLSTDTQYF; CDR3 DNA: TGTGCCAGCAGCTATAGCGGGCTTAGCACAGATACGCAGTATTTT
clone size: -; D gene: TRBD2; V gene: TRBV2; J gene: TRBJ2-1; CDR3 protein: CASSERGLAYEQFF; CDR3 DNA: TGTGCCAGCAGTGAAAGAGGACTAGCATATGAGCAGTTCTTC
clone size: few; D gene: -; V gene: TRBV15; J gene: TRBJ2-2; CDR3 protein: CATSRGGGGPGELFF; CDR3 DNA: TGTGCCACCAGCAGAGGAGGGGGAGGGCCCGGGGAGCTGTTTTTT
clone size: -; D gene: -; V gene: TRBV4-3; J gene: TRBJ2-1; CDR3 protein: CASSQDTGHGVNEQFF; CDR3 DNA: TGCGCCAGCAGCCAAGATACGGGACACGGTGTCAATGAGCAGTTCTTC
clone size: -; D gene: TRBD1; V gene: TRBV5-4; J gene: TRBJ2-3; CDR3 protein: CASSFTGARDTQYF; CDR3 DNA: TGTGCCAGCAGCTTTACAGGGGCCAGGGATACGCAGTATTTT
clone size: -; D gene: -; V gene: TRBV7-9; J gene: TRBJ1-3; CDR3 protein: CASSFREGNTIYF; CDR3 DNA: TGTGCCAGCAGCTTTAGAGAGGGAAACACCATATATTTT
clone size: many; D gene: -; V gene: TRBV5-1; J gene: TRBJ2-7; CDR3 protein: CASSLDTGNGEQYF; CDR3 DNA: TGCGCCAGCAGCTTGGATACAGGAAACGGCGAGCAGTACTTC
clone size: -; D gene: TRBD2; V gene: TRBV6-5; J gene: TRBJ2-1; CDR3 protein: CASRTSRGYNEQFF; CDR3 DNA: TGTGCCAGCAGGACTAGCAGAGGCTACAATGAGCAGTTCTTC